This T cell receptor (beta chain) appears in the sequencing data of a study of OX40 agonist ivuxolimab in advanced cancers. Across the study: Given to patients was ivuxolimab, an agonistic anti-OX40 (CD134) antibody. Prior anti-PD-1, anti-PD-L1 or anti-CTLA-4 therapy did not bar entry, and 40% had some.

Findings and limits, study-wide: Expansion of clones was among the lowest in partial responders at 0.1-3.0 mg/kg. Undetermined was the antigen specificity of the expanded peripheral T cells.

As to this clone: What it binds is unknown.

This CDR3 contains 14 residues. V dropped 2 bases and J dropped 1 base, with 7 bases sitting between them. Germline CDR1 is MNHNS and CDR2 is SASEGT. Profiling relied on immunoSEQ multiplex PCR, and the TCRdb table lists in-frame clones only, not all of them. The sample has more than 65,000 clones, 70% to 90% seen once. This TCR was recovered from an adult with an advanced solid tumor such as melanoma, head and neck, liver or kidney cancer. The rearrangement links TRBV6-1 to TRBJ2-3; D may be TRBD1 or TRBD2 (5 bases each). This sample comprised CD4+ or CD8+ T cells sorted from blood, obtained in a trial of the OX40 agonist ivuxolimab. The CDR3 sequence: CASSEMGGTDTQYF. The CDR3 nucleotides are TGTGCCAGCAGTGAAATGGGGGGCACAGATACGCAGTATTTT.